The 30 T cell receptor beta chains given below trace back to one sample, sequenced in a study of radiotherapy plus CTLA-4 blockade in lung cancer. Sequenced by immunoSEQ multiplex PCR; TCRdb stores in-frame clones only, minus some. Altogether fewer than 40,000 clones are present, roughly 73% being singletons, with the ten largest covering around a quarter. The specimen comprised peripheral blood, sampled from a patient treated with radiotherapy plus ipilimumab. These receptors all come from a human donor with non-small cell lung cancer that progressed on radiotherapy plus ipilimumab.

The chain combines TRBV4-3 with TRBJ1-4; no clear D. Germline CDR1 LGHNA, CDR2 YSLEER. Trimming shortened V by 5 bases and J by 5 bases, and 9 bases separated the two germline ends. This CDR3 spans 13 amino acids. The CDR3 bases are TGCGCCAGCAGCGACGGACTAAATGAAAAACTGTTTTTT. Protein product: CASSDGLNEKLFF.

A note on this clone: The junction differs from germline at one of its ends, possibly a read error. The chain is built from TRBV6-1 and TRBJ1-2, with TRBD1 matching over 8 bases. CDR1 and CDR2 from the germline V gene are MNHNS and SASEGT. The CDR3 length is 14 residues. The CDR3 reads CASREGQGFYGYTF. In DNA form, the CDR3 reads TGTGCCAGCAGGGAAGGACAGGGTTTCTATGGCTACACCTTC.

CDR3 sequence: CASSRTQSSYNEQFF. The CDR3 DNA sequence: TGCGCCAGCAGCAGAACACAGAGCTCCTACAATGAGCAGTTCTTC. The chain couples TRBV4-3 to TRBJ2-1, with D hard to call. Germline assignment: CDR1 LGHNA and CDR2 YSLEER. The CDR3 length is 15 residues. V was pared by 5 bases and J by 0 bases, with 11 bases between.

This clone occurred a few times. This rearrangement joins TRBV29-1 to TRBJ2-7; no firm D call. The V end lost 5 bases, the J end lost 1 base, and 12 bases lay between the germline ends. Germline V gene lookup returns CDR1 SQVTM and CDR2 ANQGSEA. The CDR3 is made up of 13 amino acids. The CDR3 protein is CSVNGYSSYEQYF. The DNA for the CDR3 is TGCAGCGTTAACGGGTATTCTTCCTACGAGCAGTACTTC.

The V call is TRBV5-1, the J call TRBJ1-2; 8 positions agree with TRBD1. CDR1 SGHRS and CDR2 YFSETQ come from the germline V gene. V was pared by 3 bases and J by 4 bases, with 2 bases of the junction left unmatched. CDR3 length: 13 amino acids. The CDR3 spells CASSSTGGYGYTF. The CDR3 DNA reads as TGCGCCAGCAGCTCTACAGGGGGCTATGGCTACACCTTC.

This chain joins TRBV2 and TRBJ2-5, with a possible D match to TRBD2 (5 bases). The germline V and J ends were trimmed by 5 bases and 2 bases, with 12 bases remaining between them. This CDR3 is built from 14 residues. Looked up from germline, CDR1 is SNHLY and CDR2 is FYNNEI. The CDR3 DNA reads TGTGCCAGCAGTAAGACTAACTCTCAAGAGACCCAGTACTTC. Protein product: CASSKTNSQETQYF.

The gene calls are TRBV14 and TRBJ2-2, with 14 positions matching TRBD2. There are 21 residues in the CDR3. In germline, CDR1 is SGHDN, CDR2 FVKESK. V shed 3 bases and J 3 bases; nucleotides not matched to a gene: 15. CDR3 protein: CASSHFGQGLAGGRDTGELFF. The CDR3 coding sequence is TGTGCCAGCAGCCACTTCGGACAAGGACTAGCGGGGGGCCGGGACACCGGGGAGCTGTTTTTT.

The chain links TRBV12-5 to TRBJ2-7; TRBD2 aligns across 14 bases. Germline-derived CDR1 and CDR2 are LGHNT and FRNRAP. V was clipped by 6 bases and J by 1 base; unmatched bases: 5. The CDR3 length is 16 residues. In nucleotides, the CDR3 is TGTGCTAGTGGCAAAGGACTAGCGGGGGGTTCCTACGAGCAGTACTTC. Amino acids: CASGKGLAGGSYEQYF.

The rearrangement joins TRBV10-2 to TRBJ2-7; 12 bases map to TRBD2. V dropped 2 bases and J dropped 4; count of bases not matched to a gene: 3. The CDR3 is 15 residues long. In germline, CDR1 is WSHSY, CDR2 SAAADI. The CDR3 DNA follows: TGCGCCAGCAGTGAGCCAGGACTAGCGGGATACGAGCAGTACTTC. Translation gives CASSEPGLAGYEQYF.

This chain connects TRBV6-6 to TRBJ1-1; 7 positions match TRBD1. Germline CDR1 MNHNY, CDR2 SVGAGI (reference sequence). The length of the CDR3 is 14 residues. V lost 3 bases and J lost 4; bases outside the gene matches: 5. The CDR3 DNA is TGTGCCAGCAGTTATGTACAGGGGAGCACTGAAGCTTTCTTT. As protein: CASSYVQGSTEAFF.

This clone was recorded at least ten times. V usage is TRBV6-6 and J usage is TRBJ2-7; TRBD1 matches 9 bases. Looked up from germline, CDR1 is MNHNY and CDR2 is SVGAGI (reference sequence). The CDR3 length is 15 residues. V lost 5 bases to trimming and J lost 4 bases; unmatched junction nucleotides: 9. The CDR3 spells CASSLPGQGSYEQYF. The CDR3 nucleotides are TGTGCCAGCAGTCTGCCGGGACAGGGATCGTACGAGCAGTACTTC.

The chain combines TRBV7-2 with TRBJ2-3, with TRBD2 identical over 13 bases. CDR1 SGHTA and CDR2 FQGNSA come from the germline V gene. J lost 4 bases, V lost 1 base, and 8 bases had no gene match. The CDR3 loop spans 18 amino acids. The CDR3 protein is CASSLGALAGGRADTQYF. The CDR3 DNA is TGTGCCAGCAGCTTAGGGGCACTAGCGGGGGGGCGGGCAGATACGCAGTATTTT.

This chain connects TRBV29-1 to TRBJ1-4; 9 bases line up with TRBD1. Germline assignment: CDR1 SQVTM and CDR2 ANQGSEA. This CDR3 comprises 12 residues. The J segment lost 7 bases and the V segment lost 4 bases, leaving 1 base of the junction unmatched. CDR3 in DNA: TGCAGCGTTGGGGACAGGGTTGAAAAACTGTTTTTT. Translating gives CSVGDRVEKLFF.

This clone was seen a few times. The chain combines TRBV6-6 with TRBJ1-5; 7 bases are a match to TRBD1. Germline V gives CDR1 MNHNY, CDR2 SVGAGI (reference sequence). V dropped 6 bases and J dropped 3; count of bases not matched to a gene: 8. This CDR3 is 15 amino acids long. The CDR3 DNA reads TGTGCCAGCAGCCTCGGACAGGTTGACAATCAGCCCCAGCATTTT. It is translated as CASSLGQVDNQPQHF.

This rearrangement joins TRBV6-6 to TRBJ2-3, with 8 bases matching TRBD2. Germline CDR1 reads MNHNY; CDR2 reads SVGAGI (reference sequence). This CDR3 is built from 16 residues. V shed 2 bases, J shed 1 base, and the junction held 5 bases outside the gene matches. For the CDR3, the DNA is TGTGCCAGCAGTTACGGGGTCGGGGGGGGCACAGATACGCAGTATTTT. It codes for CASSYGVGGGTDTQYF.

CDR3 sequence reads: CASSLAGPRAGNTGELFF. The CDR3 DNA reads TGCGCCAGCAGCTTGGCCGGCCCTAGGGCGGGGAACACCGGGGAGCTGTTTTTT. The genes are TRBV5-1 and TRBJ2-2, with D possibly being TRBD2 (5 bases). V was shortened by 0 bases and J by 1 base, with 16 bases between the two germline ends. Germline loops: CDR1 SGHRS, CDR2 YFSETQ. The CDR3 is 18 residues long. The whole variable domain, remainder taken from reference TRBV5-1 and TRBJ2-2, is KAGVTQTPRYLIKTRGQQVTLSCSPISGHRSVSWYQQTPGQGLQFLFEYFSETQRNKGNFPGRFSGRQFSNSRSEMNVSTLELGDSALYLCASSLAGPRAGNTGELFFGEGSRLTVL.

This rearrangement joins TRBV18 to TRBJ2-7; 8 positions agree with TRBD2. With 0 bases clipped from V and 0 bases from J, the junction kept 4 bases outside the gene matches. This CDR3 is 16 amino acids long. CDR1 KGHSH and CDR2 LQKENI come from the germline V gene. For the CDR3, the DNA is TGTGCCAGCTCACCACCCGCGGGGGGCTTCTCCTACGAGCAGTACTTC. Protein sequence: CASSPPAGGFSYEQYF.

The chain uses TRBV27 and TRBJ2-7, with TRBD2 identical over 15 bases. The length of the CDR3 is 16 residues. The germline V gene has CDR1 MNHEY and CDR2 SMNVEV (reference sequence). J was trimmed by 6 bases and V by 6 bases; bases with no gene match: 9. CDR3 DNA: TGTGCCAGCAGCCCGGGACTAGCGGGGGGTCGTCCCGAGCAGTACTTC. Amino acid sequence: CASSPGLAGGRPEQYF.

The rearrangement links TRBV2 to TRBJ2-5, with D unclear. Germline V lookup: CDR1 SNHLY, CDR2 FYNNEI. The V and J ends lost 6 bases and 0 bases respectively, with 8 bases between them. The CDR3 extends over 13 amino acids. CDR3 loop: CASRNSYQETQYF. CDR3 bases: TGTGCCAGCAGGAACAGCTACCAAGAGACCCAGTACTTC.

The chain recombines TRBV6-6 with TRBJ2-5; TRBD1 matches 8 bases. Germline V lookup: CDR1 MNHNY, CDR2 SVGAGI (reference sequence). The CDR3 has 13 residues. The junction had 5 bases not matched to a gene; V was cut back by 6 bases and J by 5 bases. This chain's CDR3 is CASRTGQVETQYF. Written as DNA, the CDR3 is TGTGCCAGCAGAACGGGACAGGTGGAGACCCAGTACTTC.

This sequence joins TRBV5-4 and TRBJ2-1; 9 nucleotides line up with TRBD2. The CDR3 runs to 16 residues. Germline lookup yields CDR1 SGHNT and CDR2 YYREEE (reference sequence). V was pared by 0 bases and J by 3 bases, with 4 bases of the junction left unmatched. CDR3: CASSLASSGDYNEQFF. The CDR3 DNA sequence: TGTGCCAGCAGCTTGGCTTCTAGCGGGGACTACAATGAGCAGTTCTTC.

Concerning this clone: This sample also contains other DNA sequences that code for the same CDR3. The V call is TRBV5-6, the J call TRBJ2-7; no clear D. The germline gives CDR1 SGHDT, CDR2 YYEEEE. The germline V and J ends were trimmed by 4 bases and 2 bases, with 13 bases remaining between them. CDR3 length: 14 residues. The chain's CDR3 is CASSPLTRPYEQYF. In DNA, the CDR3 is TGTGCCAGCAGCCCCCTGACACGTCCCTACGAGCAGTACTTC.

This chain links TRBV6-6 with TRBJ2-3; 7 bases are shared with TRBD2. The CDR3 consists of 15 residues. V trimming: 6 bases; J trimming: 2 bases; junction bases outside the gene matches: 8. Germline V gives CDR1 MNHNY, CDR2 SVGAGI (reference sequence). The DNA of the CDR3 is TGTGCCAGCAGCCGAGCTAGCGGATACACAGATACGCAGTATTTT. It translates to CASSRASGYTDTQYF.

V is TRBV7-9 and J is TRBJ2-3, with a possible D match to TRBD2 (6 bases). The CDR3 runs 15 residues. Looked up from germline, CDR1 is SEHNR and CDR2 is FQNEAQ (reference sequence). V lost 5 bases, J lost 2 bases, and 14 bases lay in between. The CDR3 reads CASSPRLDSTDTQYF. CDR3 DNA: TGTGCCAGCAGCCCCAGACTAGACTCCACAGATACGCAGTATTTT.

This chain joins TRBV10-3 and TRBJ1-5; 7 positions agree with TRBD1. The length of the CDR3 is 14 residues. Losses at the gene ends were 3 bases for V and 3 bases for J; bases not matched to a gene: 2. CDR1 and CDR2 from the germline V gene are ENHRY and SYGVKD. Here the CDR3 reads CAISEDRANQPQHF. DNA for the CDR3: TGTGCCATCAGTGAAGACAGGGCCAATCAGCCCCAGCATTTT.

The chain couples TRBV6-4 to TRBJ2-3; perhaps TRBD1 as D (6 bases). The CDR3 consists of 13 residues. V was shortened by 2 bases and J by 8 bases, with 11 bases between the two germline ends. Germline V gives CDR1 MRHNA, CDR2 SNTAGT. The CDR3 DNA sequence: TGTGCCAGCAGTGACGGGGGCAGCGGTACGCAGTATTTT. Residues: CASSDGGSGTQYF.

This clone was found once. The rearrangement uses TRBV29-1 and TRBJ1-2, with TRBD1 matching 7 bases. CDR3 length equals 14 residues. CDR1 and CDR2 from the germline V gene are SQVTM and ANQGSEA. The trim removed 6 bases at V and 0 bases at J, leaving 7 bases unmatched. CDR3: CSVTTGEANYGYTF. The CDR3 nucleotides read TGCAGCGTGACTACAGGGGAAGCTAACTATGGCTACACCTTC. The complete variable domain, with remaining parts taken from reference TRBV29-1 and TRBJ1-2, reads SAVISQKPSRDICQRGTSLTIQCQVDSQVTMMFWYRQQPGQSLTLIATANQGSEATYESGFVIDKFPISRPNLTFSTLTVSNMSPEDSSIYLCSVTTGEANYGYTFGSGTRLTVV.

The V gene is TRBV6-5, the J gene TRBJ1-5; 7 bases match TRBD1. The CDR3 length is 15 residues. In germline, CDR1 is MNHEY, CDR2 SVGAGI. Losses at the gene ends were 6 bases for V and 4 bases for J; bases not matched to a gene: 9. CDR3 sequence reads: CASRTDRAGNQPQHF. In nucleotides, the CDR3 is TGTGCCAGCAGAACCGACAGGGCAGGGAATCAGCCCCAGCATTTT.

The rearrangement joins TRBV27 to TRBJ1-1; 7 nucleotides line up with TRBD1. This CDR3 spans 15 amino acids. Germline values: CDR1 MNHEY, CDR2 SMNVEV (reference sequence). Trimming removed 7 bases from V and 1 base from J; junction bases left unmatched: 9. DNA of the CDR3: TGTGCCAGCAAACAGGGGTCGATAAGGAACACTGAAGCTTTCTTT. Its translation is CASKQGSIRNTEAFF.

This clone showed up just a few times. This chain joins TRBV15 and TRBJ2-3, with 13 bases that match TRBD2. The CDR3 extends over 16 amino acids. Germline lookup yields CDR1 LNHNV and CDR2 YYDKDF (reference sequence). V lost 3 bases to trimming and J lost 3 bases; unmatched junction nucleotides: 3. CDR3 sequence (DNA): TGTGCCACCAGCAGGGGGACTAGCGGGGCAACAGATACGCAGTATTTT. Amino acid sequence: CATSRGTSGATDTQYF.